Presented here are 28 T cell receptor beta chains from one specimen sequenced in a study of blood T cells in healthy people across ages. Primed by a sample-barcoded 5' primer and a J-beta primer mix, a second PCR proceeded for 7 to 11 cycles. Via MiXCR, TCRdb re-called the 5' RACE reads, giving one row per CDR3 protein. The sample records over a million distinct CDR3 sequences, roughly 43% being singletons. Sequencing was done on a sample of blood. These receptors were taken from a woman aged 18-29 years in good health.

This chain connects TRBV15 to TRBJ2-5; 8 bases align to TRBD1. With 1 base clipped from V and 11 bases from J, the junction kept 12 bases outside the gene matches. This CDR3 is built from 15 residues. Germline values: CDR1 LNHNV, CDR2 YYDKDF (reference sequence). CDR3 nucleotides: TGTGCCACCAGCAGAGGTCAGGGGGCGAGCAATGAGCAGTACTTC. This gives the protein CATSRGQGASNEQYF.

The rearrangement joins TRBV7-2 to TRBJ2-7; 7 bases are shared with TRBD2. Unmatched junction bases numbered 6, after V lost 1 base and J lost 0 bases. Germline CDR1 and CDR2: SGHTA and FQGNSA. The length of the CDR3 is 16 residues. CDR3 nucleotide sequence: TGTGCCAGCAGCTTAGTCCCGGCTAGCGGCTCCTACGAGCAGTACTTC. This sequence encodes CASSLVPASGSYEQYF.

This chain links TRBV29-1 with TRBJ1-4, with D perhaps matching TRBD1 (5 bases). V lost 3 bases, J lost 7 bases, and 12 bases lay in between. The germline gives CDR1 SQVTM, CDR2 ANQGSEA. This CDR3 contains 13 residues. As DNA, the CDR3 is TGCAGCGTTGACGGCGGGGGGGGTGAAAAACTGTTTTTT. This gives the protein CSVDGGGGEKLFF.

CDR3 nucleotides: TGCAGTGCTAGAGATCTCAGCGGTAGCTCCTACAATGAGCAGTTCTTC. Its protein product is CSARDLSGSSYNEQFF. The chain recombines TRBV20-1 with TRBJ2-1; TRBD2 is a possible D gene (5 bases). This CDR3 is built from 16 residues. The germline V gene encodes CDR1 DFQATT and CDR2 SNEGSKA (reference sequence). Trimming removed 0 bases at V and 0 bases at J, with 12 bases between.

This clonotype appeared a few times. DNA of the CDR3: TGCGCCAGCAGCCAACCTTGGACAGGCCCGGACACTGAAGCTTTCTTT. Protein: CASSQPWTGPDTEAFF. This chain connects TRBV4-1 to TRBJ1-1, with TRBD1 identical over 7 bases. Germline V CDR1 and CDR2: MGHRA, YSYEKL. V shed 2 bases and J 3 bases; nucleotides not matched to a gene: 9. This CDR3 has 16 amino acids.

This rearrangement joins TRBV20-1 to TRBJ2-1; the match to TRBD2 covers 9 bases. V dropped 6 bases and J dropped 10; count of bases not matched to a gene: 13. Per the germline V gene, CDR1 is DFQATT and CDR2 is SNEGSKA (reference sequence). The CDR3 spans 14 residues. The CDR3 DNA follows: TGCAGTGCCAGGGAGGCCAGCGGGAGGTGGGAGCAGTTCTTC. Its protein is CSAREASGRWEQFF.

The CDR3 here is CSAREIGGLERNEQYF. The CDR3 DNA follows: TGCAGTGCTAGAGAAATAGGGGGACTAGAGCGGAATGAGCAGTACTTC. J is TRBJ2-7 and V is TRBV20-1; 8 positions agree with TRBD2. V trimming: 0 bases; J trimming: 7 bases; junction bases outside the gene matches: 14. The CDR3 length is 16 residues. Germline CDR1 DFQATT, CDR2 SNEGSKA (reference sequence).

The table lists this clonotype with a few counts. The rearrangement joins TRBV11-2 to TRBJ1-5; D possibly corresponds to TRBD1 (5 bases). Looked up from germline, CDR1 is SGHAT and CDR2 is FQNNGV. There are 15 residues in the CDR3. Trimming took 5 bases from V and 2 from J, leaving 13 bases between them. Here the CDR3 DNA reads TGTGCCAGCAGCACCGGGACGTCGGGCAATCAGCCCCAGCATTTT. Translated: CASSTGTSGNQPQHF.

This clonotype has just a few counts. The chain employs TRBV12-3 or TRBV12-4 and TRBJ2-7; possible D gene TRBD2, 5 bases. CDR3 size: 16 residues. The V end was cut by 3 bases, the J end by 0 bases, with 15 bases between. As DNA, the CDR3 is TGTGCCAGCAGTTTTACTTGGGCGGGTTACTCCTACGAGCAGTACTTC. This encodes CASSFTWAGYSYEQYF.

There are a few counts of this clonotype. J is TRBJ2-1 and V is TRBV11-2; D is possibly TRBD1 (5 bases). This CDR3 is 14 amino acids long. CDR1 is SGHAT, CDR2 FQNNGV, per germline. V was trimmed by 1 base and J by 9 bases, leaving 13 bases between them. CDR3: CASSLVGASGEQFF. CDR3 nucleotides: TGTGCCAGCAGCTTAGTTGGGGCTTCGGGTGAGCAGTTCTTC.

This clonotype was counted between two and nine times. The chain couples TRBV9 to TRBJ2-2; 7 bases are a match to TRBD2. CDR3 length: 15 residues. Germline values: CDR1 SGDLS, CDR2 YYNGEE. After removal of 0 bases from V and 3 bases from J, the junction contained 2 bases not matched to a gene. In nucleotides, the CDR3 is TGTGCCAGCAGCGTAGCCCTAGCGGACACCGGGGAGCTGTTTTTT. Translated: CASSVALADTGELFF.

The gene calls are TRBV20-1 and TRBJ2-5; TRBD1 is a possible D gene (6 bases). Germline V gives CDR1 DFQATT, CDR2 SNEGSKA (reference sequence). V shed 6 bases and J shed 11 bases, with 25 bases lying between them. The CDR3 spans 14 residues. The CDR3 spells CSAKKGVQLNEQYF. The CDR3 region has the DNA TGCAGTGCAAAGAAGGGGGTTCAGCTCAATGAGCAGTACTTC.

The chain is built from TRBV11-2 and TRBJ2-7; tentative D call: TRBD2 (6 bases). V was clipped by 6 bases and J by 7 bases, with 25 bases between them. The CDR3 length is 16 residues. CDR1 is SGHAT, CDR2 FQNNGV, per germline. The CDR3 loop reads CASRHPGLLSYNEQYF. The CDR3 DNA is TGTGCCAGCAGGCACCCGGGACTCCTCTCCTACAATGAGCAGTACTTC.

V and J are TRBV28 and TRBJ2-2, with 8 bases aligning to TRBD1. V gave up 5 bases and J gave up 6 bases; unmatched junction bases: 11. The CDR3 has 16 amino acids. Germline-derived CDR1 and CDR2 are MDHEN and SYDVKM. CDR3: CASSARGQGFSGELFF. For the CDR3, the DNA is TGTGCCAGCAGTGCCAGAGGACAGGGCTTTTCCGGGGAGCTGTTTTTT.

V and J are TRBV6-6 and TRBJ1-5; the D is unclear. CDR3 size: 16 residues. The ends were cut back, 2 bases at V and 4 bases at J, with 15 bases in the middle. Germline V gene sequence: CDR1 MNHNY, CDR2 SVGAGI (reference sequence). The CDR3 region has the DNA TGTGCCAGCAGTTACCCCTCAGGCATGGGGAATCAGCCCCAGCATTTT. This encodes CASSYPSGMGNQPQHF.

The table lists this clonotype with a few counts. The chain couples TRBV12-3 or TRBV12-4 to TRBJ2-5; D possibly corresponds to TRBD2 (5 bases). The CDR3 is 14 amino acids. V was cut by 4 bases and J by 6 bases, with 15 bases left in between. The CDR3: CASSYPSRRKTQYF. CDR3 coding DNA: TGTGCCAGCAGTTATCCTAGCCGGAGGAAGACCCAGTACTTC.

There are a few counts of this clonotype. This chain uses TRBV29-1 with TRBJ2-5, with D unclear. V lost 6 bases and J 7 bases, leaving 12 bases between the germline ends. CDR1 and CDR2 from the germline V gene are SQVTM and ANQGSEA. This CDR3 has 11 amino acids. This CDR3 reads CSVAIMGTQYF. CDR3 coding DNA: TGCAGCGTCGCTATTATGGGGACCCAGTACTTC.

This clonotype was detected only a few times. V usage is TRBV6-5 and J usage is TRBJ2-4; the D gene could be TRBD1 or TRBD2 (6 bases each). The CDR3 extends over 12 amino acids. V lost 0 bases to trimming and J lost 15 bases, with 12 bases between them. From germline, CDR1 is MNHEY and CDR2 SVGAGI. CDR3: CASSYSGGYVYF. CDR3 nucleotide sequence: TGTGCCAGCAGTTACTCAGGGGGGTATGTGTACTTC.

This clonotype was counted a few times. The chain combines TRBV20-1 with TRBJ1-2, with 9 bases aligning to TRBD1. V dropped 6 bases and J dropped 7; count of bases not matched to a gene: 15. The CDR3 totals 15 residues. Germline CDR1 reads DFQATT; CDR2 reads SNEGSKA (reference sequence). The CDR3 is CSARTQGAQRTGYTF. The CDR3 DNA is TGCAGTGCCAGAACACAGGGGGCTCAGAGGACTGGCTACACCTTC.

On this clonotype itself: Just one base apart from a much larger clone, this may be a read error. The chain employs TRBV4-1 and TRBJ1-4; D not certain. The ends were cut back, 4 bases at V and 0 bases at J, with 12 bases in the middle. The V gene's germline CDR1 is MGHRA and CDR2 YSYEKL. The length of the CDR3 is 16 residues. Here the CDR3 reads CASSRTVVATNEKLFF. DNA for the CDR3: TGCGCCAGCAGCCGGACCGTAGTTGCAACTAATGAAAAACTGTTTTTT.

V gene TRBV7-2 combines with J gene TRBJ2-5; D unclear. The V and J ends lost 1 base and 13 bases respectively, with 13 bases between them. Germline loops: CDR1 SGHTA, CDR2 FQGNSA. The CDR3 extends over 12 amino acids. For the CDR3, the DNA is TGTGCCAGCAGCTTAGAAGGCCGAGCATGGTACTTC. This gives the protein CASSLEGRAWYF. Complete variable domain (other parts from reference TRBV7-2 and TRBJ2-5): GAGVSQSPSNKVTEKGKDVELRCDPISGHTALYWYRQSLGQGLEFLIYFQGNSAPDKSGLPSDRFSAERTGGSVSTLTIQRTQQEDSAVYLCASSLEGRAWYFGPGTRLLVL.

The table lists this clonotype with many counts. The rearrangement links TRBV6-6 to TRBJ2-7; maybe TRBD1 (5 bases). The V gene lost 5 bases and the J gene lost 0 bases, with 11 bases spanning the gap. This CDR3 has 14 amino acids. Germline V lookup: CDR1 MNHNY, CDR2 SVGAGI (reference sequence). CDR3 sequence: CASSPGHLSYEQYF. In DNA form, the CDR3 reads TGTGCCAGCAGTCCCGGACACCTCTCCTACGAGCAGTACTTC.

CDR3 loop: CASSLTSGGLHEQFF. For the CDR3, the DNA is TGCGCCAGCAGCCTGACTAGCGGGGGACTACATGAGCAGTTCTTC. V gene TRBV4-1 combines with J gene TRBJ2-1; 12 bases line up with TRBD2. This CDR3 is built from 15 residues. From germline, CDR1 is MGHRA and CDR2 YSYEKL. V dropped 4 bases and J dropped 8; count of bases not matched to a gene: 6.

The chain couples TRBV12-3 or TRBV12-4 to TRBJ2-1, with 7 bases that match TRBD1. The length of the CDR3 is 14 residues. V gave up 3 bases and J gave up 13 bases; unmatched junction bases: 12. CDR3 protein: CASSFGDSEETQFF. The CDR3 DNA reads TGTGCCAGCAGTTTCGGGGACAGCGAAGAGACCCAGTTCTTC.

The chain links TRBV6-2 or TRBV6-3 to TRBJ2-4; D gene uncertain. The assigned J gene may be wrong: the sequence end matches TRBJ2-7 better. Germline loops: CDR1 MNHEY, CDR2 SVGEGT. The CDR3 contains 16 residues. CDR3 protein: CASSYSHNWVGYEQYF. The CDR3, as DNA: TGTGCCAGCAGTTACTCCCACAACTGGGTGGGGTACGAGCAGTACTTC.

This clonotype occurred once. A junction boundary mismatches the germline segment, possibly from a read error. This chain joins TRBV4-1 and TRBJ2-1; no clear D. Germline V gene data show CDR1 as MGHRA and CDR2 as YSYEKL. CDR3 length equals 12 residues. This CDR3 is CASSQAREQQVF. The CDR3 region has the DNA TGCGCCAGCAGCCAAGCCAGAGAACAGCAGGTCTTC.

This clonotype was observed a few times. CDR3 residues: CSASGGPATNEKLFF. The CDR3 bases are TGCAGTGCTAGTGGGGGTCCTGCAACTAATGAAAAACTGTTTTTT. This chain connects TRBV20-1 to TRBJ1-4, with D perhaps matching TRBD1 (5 bases). V gave up 3 bases and J gave up 0 bases, with 11 bases separating them. Per the germline V gene, CDR1 is DFQATT and CDR2 is SNEGSKA (reference sequence). The CDR3 is 15 residues long.

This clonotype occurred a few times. Here the CDR3 reads CASSPWDRLKETQYF. The CDR3 DNA reads as TGCGCCAGCAGCCCGTGGGACAGACTGAAAGAGACCCAGTACTTC. The gene calls are TRBV5-1 and TRBJ2-5; TRBD1 matches at 7 bases. Germline V gene sequence: CDR1 SGHRS, CDR2 YFSETQ. J lost 3 bases, V lost 4 bases, and 9 bases had no gene match. The CDR3 has 15 residues.